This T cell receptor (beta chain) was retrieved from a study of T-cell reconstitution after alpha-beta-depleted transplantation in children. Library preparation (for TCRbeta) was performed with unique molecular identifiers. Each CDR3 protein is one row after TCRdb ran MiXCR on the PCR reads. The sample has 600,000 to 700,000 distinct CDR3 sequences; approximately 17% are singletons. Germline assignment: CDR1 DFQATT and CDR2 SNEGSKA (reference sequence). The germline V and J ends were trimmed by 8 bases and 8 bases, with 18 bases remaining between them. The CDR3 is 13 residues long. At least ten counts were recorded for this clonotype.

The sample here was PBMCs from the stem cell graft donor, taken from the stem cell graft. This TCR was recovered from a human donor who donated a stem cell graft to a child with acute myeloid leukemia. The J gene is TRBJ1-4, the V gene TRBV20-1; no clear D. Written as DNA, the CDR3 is TGCAGTACTAAGGGAGGTACCGGGGAAAAACTGTTTTTT. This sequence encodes CSTKGGTGEKLFF.